This entry is about one TCR beta chain. The method was immunoSEQ multiplex PCR; TCRdb's version includes in-frame clones alone and lacks a portion of them. The sample holds 100,000 to 120,000 clones, approximately 84% seen once. The data belong to a study of control samples from healthy donors and cancer patients. CDR1 and CDR2 (germline): SGHAT, FQNNGV. The CDR3 totals 17 residues. Trimming cost V 0 bases and J 5 bases; bases outside gene matches: 7. Sequencing was performed on blood. The V and J genes are TRBV11-2 and TRBJ2-3, with 11 bases fitting TRBD1. This sequence originates from a man aged 18 to 30 in good health. The CDR3 loop is CASSLDTDRGHQDTQYF. The CDR3 region has the DNA TGTGCCAGCAGCTTAGATACGGACAGGGGGCATCAAGATACGCAGTATTTT.